This passage covers 32 T cell receptor beta chains from one sample sequenced in a study of CD8+CD57+ T cells in acquired aplastic anemia. Genomic DNA templated the TCR beta VDJ and CDR3 profiling. One entry per CDR3 protein, called by TCRdb with MiXCR from the reads. Of 250,000 to 350,000 distinct CDR3 sequences detected, around 60% appear once; the ten largest clones hold 6.5% to 10%. The specimen sequenced was sorted CD4+, CD8+, or CD8+CD57+ T cells (not recorded which) from PBMCs. Receptors were obtained from a human donor with severe aplastic anemia or a healthy control (not recorded which).

This clonotype was seen a handful of times. The V call is TRBV28, the J call TRBJ2-7; 9 nucleotides match TRBD1. CDR3 size: 15 residues. The germline CDR1 and CDR2 sequences are MDHEN and SYDVKM. V was clipped by 4 bases and J by 5 bases; unmatched bases: 9. The CDR3: CASSWPGQGSDEQYF. CDR3 nucleotides: TGTGCCAGCAGTTGGCCGGGACAGGGCAGCGACGAGCAGTACTTC.

The J gene is TRBJ1-5, the V gene TRBV2; 8 nucleotides agree with TRBD1. With 6 bases clipped from V and 6 bases from J, the junction kept 7 bases outside the gene matches. Germline values: CDR1 SNHLY, CDR2 FYNNEI. This CDR3 spans 14 amino acids. The CDR3 is CASSDRTGTQPQHF. The DNA for the CDR3 is TGTGCCAGCAGCGATAGGACAGGGACTCAGCCCCAGCATTTT.

This clonotype was seen a few times. V gene TRBV20-1 combines with J gene TRBJ1-2; D might be TRBD1 (5 bases). V was trimmed by 5 bases and J by 3 bases, leaving 7 bases between them. Germline CDR1 is DFQATT and CDR2 is SNEGSKA (reference sequence). The CDR3 runs 11 residues. The CDR3 spells CSAVTDYGYTF. The CDR3 nucleotides are TGCAGTGCTGTGACAGACTATGGCTACACCTTC.

This chain uses TRBV2 with TRBJ1-1; 9 bases agree with TRBD1. The CDR3 covers 15 residues. Losses at the gene ends were 0 bases for V and 14 bases for J; bases not matched to a gene: 13. Germline values: CDR1 SNHLY, CDR2 FYNNEI. This chain's CDR3 is CASSEAGTGRGVSFF. The DNA for the CDR3 is TGTGCCAGCAGTGAAGCCGGGACAGGGAGGGGGGTGTCATTCTTT.

This clonotype showed up many times. This chain joins TRBV19 and TRBJ2-1; 11 positions agree with TRBD2. CDR3 length: 17 amino acids. J gave up 6 bases and V 4 bases, and 11 bases lay outside the gene matches. Germline assignment: CDR1 LNHDA and CDR2 SQIVND (reference sequence). The CDR3 coding sequence is TGTGCCAGTAGTACATCTCTGACTAGCGGGATAAGCAATGAGCAGTTCTTC. Encoded protein: CASSTSLTSGISNEQFF.

The gene calls are TRBV20-1 and TRBJ2-5; unclear D gene. Trimming removed 5 bases from V and 0 bases from J, with 10 bases in between. The CDR3 extends over 13 amino acids. Germline CDR1 reads DFQATT; CDR2 reads SNEGSKA (reference sequence). In nucleotides, the CDR3 is TGCAGTGCTGCTTCACCCAACCAAGAGACCCAGTACTTC. Translating it yields CSAASPNQETQYF.

This clonotype showed up many times. This sequence joins TRBV5-1 and TRBJ1-2; no clear D. Germline V lookup: CDR1 SGHRS, CDR2 YFSETQ. CDR3 length: 14 amino acids. The germline V and J ends were trimmed by 2 bases and 1 base, with 9 bases remaining between them. CDR3 in DNA: TGCGCCAGCAGCTTTCTAACCGGTAACTATGGCTACACCTTC. This encodes CASSFLTGNYGYTF.

This clonotype was observed many times. This chain connects TRBV20-1 to TRBJ1-1, with D possibly TRBD1 on 5 matching bases. The CDR3 contains 13 residues. Trimming removed 6 bases at V and 0 bases at J, with 11 bases between. Germline V CDR1 and CDR2: DFQATT, SNEGSKA (reference sequence). CDR3 nucleotide sequence: TGCAGTGCCTCGGACATAGTGAACACTGAAGCTTTCTTT. Translation: CSASDIVNTEAFF.

The gene calls are TRBV7-6 and TRBJ2-7, with a weak D call TRBD1 (5 bases). The V and J ends lost 1 base and 2 bases respectively, with 12 bases between them. There are 15 residues in the CDR3. Germline V gene lookup returns CDR1 SGHVS and CDR2 FNYEAQ. CDR3 DNA sequence: TGTGCCAGCAGCTTAGAGGGGATGGGGACCTACGAGCAGTACTTC. Translated: CASSLEGMGTYEQYF.

This clonotype was picked up many times. The chain combines TRBV18 with TRBJ2-7, with D possibly being TRBD1 or TRBD2 (6 bases each). V was trimmed by 4 bases and J by 4 bases, leaving 17 bases between them. CDR1 and CDR2 (germline): KGHSH, LQKENI. This CDR3 has 15 residues. CDR3 protein: CASSLTGTSPYEQYF. The CDR3 DNA reads TGTGCCAGCTCACTTACAGGGACTTCTCCTTACGAGCAGTACTTC.

About this clonotype itself: This may be a read error: a much more frequent sequence differs by one nucleotide. V usage is TRBV30 and J usage is TRBJ1-1; possible D gene TRBD1, 6 bases. The CDR3 covers 13 residues. Germline CDR1 GTSNPN, CDR2 SVGIG (reference sequence). The CDR3 bases are TGTGCCTGGGACAGGCAAGGGAACACTGAAGCTTCCTTT. This translates into CAWDRQGNTEASF.

This clonotype was counted once. The V and J genes are TRBV2 and TRBJ2-5; 12 nucleotides match TRBD2. Losses at the gene ends were 1 base for V and 4 bases for J; bases not matched to a gene: 10. The CDR3 spans 18 residues. Germline V gene data show CDR1 as SNHLY and CDR2 as FYNNEI. This chain's CDR3 is CASSEEGRLAGEGETQYF. In DNA form, the CDR3 reads TGTGCCAGCAGTGAAGAAGGGCGACTAGCGGGGGAAGGAGAGACCCAGTACTTC.

This clonotype was detected a few times. The chain couples TRBV29-1 to TRBJ2-7, with 9 bases lining up with TRBD1. The V segment lost 7 bases and the J segment 2 bases; nucleotides outside the gene matches: 6. CDR1 is SQVTM and CDR2 is ANQGSEA in the germline V gene. The CDR3 runs 13 residues. Here the CDR3 reads CSAHRDRAYEQYF. CDR3 nucleotide sequence: TGCAGCGCTCACCGGGACAGGGCCTACGAGCAGTACTTC.

For this clonotype: A much more abundant neighbour one base away suggests this may be a read error. The chain uses TRBV5-5 and TRBJ1-2, with unresolved D. There are 14 residues in the CDR3. V was cut by 4 bases and J by 7 bases, with 17 bases left in between. Germline CDR1 and CDR2: SGHKS and YYEKEE (reference sequence). DNA of the CDR3: TGTGCCAGCAGCCCCTTGACCCTCGGCGGTGGCTACACCTTC. Translation: CASSPLTLGGGYTF.

This clonotype appeared a few times. The gene calls are TRBV29-1 and TRBJ1-2; 10 nucleotides match TRBD1. Per the germline V gene, CDR1 is SQVTM and CDR2 is ANQGSEA. The CDR3 covers 17 residues. Trimming at V came to 5 bases and at J to 5 bases, leaving 17 bases not matched to a gene. CDR3 residues: CSVPQRRGTGVDYGYTF. For the CDR3, the DNA is TGCAGCGTTCCCCAAAGGCGTGGGACAGGGGTAGATTATGGCTACACCTTC.

The V gene is TRBV5-1, the J gene TRBJ2-3, with D hard to call. The tail of the sequence fits TRBJ1-5 better, so the J call may be wrong. The CDR3 is 12 amino acids. From germline, CDR1 is SGHRS and CDR2 YFSETQ. The CDR3, as DNA: TGCGCCAGCAGTTTATCTCGTGGTACGCAGCATTTT. Residues: CASSLSRGTQHF.

This clonotype was counted between two and nine times. Mismatch with germline at one junction end may stem from a read error. The CDR3 DNA sequence: TGTGCCAGCAACCCCTCCTGGTCGGGGGCCCTCTTAAGTTCGCCCCGTGAAAAACTGTTTTTT. This codes for CASNPSWSGALLSSPREKLFF. The rearrangement joins TRBV10-2 to TRBJ1-4; D is perhaps TRBD1 (6 bases). Looked up from germline, CDR1 is WSHSY and CDR2 is SAAADI. The CDR3 totals 21 residues.

This clonotype came up a few times. The rearrangement joins TRBV15 to TRBJ2-5, with D possibly being TRBD1 (5 bases). This CDR3 is built from 13 residues. Trimming shortened V by 9 bases and J by 2 bases, and 13 bases separated the two germline ends. Germline values: CDR1 LNHNV, CDR2 YYDKDF (reference sequence). CDR3 sequence (DNA): TGTGCCACTGCTCTGGGGCTTCAAGAGACCCAGTACTTC. This translates into CATALGLQETQYF.

V gene TRBV15 combines with J gene TRBJ2-1; 7 bases are a match to TRBD2. The CDR3 contains 13 residues. Germline CDR1 and CDR2: LNHNV and YYDKDF (reference sequence). V gave up 0 bases and J gave up 10 bases; unmatched junction bases: 3. The CDR3 region is CATSRDGGGEQFF. As DNA, the CDR3 is TGTGCCACCAGCAGAGATGGGGGGGGGGAGCAGTTCTTC.

Notes on this clonotype: Relative to the germline gene, one junction end is altered; a read error may explain this. This chain uses TRBV12-3 or TRBV12-4 with TRBJ1-3; TRBD1 matches at 7 bases. The CDR3 runs 13 residues. The CDR3 is CTSSPDRKNTIYF. DNA for the CDR3: TGTACCAGCAGTCCGGACAGGAAGAACACCATATATTTT.

The chain carries TRBV24-1 and TRBJ2-7, with D perhaps assigned TRBD1 or TRBD2 (5 bases each). The CDR3 spans 13 residues. Germline values: CDR1 KGHDR, CDR2 SFDVKD. Between the trimmed V and J ends, which lost 5 bases and 3 bases, there was a span of 10 bases. The CDR3 loop is CATSGDADYEQYF. The CDR3 nucleotides read TGTGCCACCAGTGGGGACGCAGACTACGAGCAGTACTTC.

This clonotype was picked up a small number of times. The chain couples TRBV10-2 to TRBJ1-6; D ambiguous. Germline V lookup: CDR1 WSHSY, CDR2 SAAADI. V lost 2 bases and J 7 bases, leaving 6 bases between the germline ends. CDR3 length: 13 residues. For the CDR3, the DNA is TGCGCCAGCAGTGAGGCCGGGAATTCACCCCTCCACTTT. Translated: CASSEAGNSPLHF.

The V call is TRBV20-1, the J call TRBJ2-3; 9 bases are shared with TRBD2. The CDR3 runs to 15 residues. The trim removed 3 bases at V and 4 bases at J, leaving 8 bases unmatched. Germline V gives CDR1 DFQATT, CDR2 SNEGSKA (reference sequence). This CDR3 reads CSARRGLARPDTQYF. The DNA for the CDR3 is TGCAGTGCTAGGAGGGGACTAGCCCGACCAGATACGCAGTATTTT.

The rearrangement joins TRBV20-1 to TRBJ2-7, with TRBD2 matching 14 bases. This CDR3 region has 15 residues. Losses at the gene ends were 3 bases for V and 4 bases for J; bases not matched to a gene: 5. Germline V gene sequence: CDR1 DFQATT, CDR2 SNEGSKA (reference sequence). CDR3 DNA: TGCAGTGCTAGCCCGACTAGCGGGAGGGTTTACGAGCAGTACTTC. It yields the protein CSASPTSGRVYEQYF.

V usage is TRBV5-1 and J usage is TRBJ2-5; 8 nucleotides align to TRBD1. The CDR3 runs 16 residues. Germline lookup yields CDR1 SGHRS and CDR2 YFSETQ. Trimming cost V 0 bases and J 2 bases; bases outside gene matches: 6. The CDR3 loop is CASSLEWTGPQETQYF. Here the CDR3 DNA reads TGCGCCAGCAGCTTGGAGTGGACAGGGCCTCAAGAGACCCAGTACTTC.

The chain couples TRBV11-3 to TRBJ2-2; no reliable D call. The CDR3 covers 12 residues. From germline, CDR1 is SGHNT and CDR2 YENEEA. Trimming removed 1 base from V and 7 bases from J, with 4 bases in between. The CDR3 coding sequence is TGTGCCAGCAGCTTAGTATACGGGGAGCTGTTTTTT. The encoded protein is CASSLVYGELFF.

The CDR3 region has the DNA TGTGCCATCAGTGTTCGACAGGGGGCAAATTCACCCCTCCACTTT. The encoded protein is CAISVRQGANSPLHF. The chain employs TRBV10-3 and TRBJ1-6; 10 bases are a match to TRBD1. J lost 7 bases, V lost 4 bases, and 4 bases had no gene match. This CDR3 has 15 amino acids. In germline, CDR1 is ENHRY, CDR2 SYGVKD.

The chain links TRBV29-1 to TRBJ1-1; no reliable D call. CDR1 SQVTM and CDR2 ANQGSEA come from the germline V gene. The V gene lost 4 bases and the J gene lost 0 bases, with 3 bases spanning the gap. This CDR3 region has 11 residues. The CDR3 region has the DNA TGCAGCGTTGCCCTGAACACTGAAGCTTTCTTT. This encodes CSVALNTEAFF.

A note on this clonotype: A much larger clone sits a single nucleotide away, making a read error possible. V and J are TRBV7-6 and TRBJ1-3; no clear D gene. The CDR3 is 14 amino acids. V was shortened by 0 bases and J by 1 base, with 4 bases between the two germline ends. CDR1 is SGHVS, CDR2 FNYEAQ, per germline. This CDR3 is CASSLARSGNTIYF. CDR3 in DNA: TGTGCCAGCAGCTTAGCCAGGTCTGGAAACACCATATATTTT.

The rearrangement links TRBV7-9 to TRBJ2-1; no clear D gene. The ends were cut back, 5 bases at V and 4 bases at J, with 9 bases in the middle. CDR1 SEHNR and CDR2 FQNEAQ come from the germline V gene (reference sequence). This CDR3 is built from 13 residues. CDR3 sequence (DNA): TGTGCCAGCAGCCTGGAGAATTACAATGAGCAGTTCTTC. It translates to CASSLENYNEQFF.

CDR3 DNA sequence: TGTGCCGTGATTTTGATAGGGGTCGAAAAACTGTTTTTT. It translates to CAVILIGVEKLFF. This chain joins TRBV7-9 and TRBJ1-4; D is possibly TRBD1 (5 bases). Germline values: CDR1 SEHNR, CDR2 FQNEAQ (reference sequence). Trimming cost V 11 bases and J 8 bases, with 18 bases left between them. The CDR3 runs to 13 residues.

This clonotype was seen many times. The J gene is TRBJ1-4, the V gene TRBV5-8; D might be TRBD1 (5 bases). The CDR3 has 15 residues. CDR1 is SGHTS, CDR2 YDEGEE, per germline. V shed 0 bases and J shed 2 bases, with 8 bases lying between them. The CDR3 sequence is CASSLAQGTNEKLFF. The CDR3 nucleotides are TGTGCCAGCAGCTTGGCCCAGGGCACTAATGAAAAACTGTTTTTT.